The 5 T cell receptor beta chains listed next were all sequenced from one sample in a study of blood T cell repertoires in COVID-19. TCRdb's table, derived via immunoSEQ multiplex PCR, lists solely in-frame clones and lacks some. The sample gives about 120,000 clones, approximately 90% of which show up once; 19% is in the top ten. The sample consisted of peripheral blood. Receptors were obtained from a human donor with acute or convalescent COVID-19. The donor label of this sample is uncertain.

The CDR3 loop reads CASSRTIAGVLVAQYF. CDR3 DNA sequence: TGTGCCAGCAGCCGAACAATAGCGGGAGTGTTGGTCGCGCAGTACTTC. V usage is TRBV7-8 and J usage is TRBJ2-7; 9 nucleotides line up with TRBD2. Trimming at V came to 5 bases and at J to 9 bases, leaving 17 bases not matched to a gene. This CDR3 comprises 16 residues. The germline gives CDR1 SGHVS, CDR2 FQNEAQ.

The chain is built from TRBV12-3 or TRBV12-4 and TRBJ1-1; no clear D gene. Trimming took 6 bases from V and 8 from J, leaving 10 bases between them. The CDR3 spans 11 residues. CDR3 sequence reads: CASRARGEAFF. The CDR3 nucleotides read TGTGCCAGCAGGGCCCGAGGGGAAGCTTTCTTT.

In regard to this clone: An end of the junction does not agree with germline; a read error may underlie this. CDR3 loop: CASKPGLGQTIEKLFF. In nucleotides, the CDR3 is TGTGCCTCTAAACCAGGACTGGGACAGACTATTGAAAAACTGTTTTTT. V gene TRBV10-3 combines with J gene TRBJ1-4, with TRBD1 matching over 7 bases. The CDR3 runs to 16 residues. Germline CDR1 is ENHRY and CDR2 is SYGVKD.

The genes are TRBV7-2 and TRBJ1-2; TRBD1 matches 7 bases. CDR3 length: 14 amino acids. CDR1 and CDR2 from the germline V gene are SGHTA and FQGNSA. Unmatched junction bases numbered 2, after V lost 1 base and J lost 3 bases. The CDR3 spells CASSLGGGDYGYTF. Written as DNA, the CDR3 is TGTGCCAGCAGCTTAGGAGGGGGCGACTATGGCTACACCTTC.

The chain is built from TRBV6-6 and TRBJ1-2, with 10 bases fitting TRBD1. V trimming: 5 bases; J trimming: 4 bases; junction bases outside the gene matches: 4. There are 14 residues in the CDR3. The germline V gene has CDR1 MNHNY and CDR2 SVGAGI (reference sequence). The DNA of the CDR3 is TGTGCCAGCAGTCCTGACAGGGGGCCCTATGGCTACACCTTC. Its protein is CASSPDRGPYGYTF.